This T cell receptor beta chain was recovered during a study of cytomegalovirus exposure and HLA in healthy donors. The table came from immunoSEQ multiplex PCR; TCRdb's copy has only in-frame clones and leaves some out. The data contain about 150,000 clones, less than 90% of them singletons. Whole-study findings and limits: Altogether, 160 or so TCR beta chains were recorded as cytomegalovirus-associated.

The CDR3 has 17 amino acids. Looked up from germline, CDR1 is SEHNR and CDR2 is FQNEAQ (reference sequence). The V gene end was trimmed by 1 base and the J gene end by 1 base; junction bases not matched to a gene: 10. With respect to this clone: No antigen is known for it.

The sequencing sample was made of PBMCs. The source of this sequence is a man aged 18 to 29 in good health and CMV-seropositive. The chain combines TRBV7-9 with TRBJ2-7, with TRBD2 matching 7 bases. In nucleotides, the CDR3 is TGTGCCAGCAGCTTAGGGACGGGCGGGGGAACATCCTACGAGCAGTACTTC. Translating gives CASSLGTGGGTSYEQYF.